The clone carrying this T cell receptor beta chain was counted between two and nine times. The record originates from a study of blood T cell dynamics during melanoma immunotherapy. In the study overall: Patients with metastatic melanoma got pembrolizumab or nivolumab-ipilimumab as first-line care.

TCRdb's copy holds only in-frame clones and misses some; the assay was immunoSEQ multiplex PCR. The sample contains 7,500 to 10,000 clones, 87% of which appear only once. Specified time point: week 3, after first cycle of checkpoint inhibitor. Response was assessed by RECIST 1.1 at 12 weeks, except a couple of rapid progressors. No patient had earlier systemic cancer treatment, concurrent immunosuppressants, or another active cancer. The CDR3 is 13 amino acids. J was trimmed by 3 bases and V by 9 bases; bases with no gene match: 6. Germline V lookup: CDR1 MNHNS, CDR2 SASEGT. This TCR was sampled from a human donor with melanoma. The chain couples TRBV6-1 to TRBJ2-7; 9 bases match TRBD2. The sample consisted of blood, taken from a patient treated with checkpoint blockade. The CDR3 coding sequence is TGTGCCAGTCGTAGCGGGAGATTCTACGAGCAGTACTTC. Protein: CASRSGRFYEQYF.